The T cell receptor (beta chain) under discussion was sequenced for a study of blood T cell repertoires in COVID-19. This clone was picked up one time. CDR1 is SGHKS and CDR2 is YYEKEE in the germline V gene (reference sequence). The CDR3 has 14 residues. Trimming removed 0 bases at V and 7 bases at J, with 11 bases between. Generated by immunoSEQ multiplex PCR, the TCRdb table keeps only in-frame clones and is missing some. The sample contains 10,000 to 15,000 clones, roughly 78% of which appear only once. The TCR comes from a human donor in a cohort sampled during active COVID-19. This chain joins TRBV5-5 and TRBJ1-5; D is possibly TRBD1 (5 bases). Sequenced sample: peripheral blood. The CDR3 DNA follows: TGTGCCAGCAGCTTGGCAGGGAAGGGCCAGCCCCAGCATTTT. Its protein product is CASSLAGKGQPQHF.